This T cell receptor (beta chain) was identified during a study of T-cell memory formation after mild COVID-19. A remark on this clonotype: Its antigen remains unknown.

Findings and limits, study-wide: There was a balanced CD4/CD8 profile in clones contracting day 15 to 85, and later expanders leaned CD4+.

Unmatched junction bases numbered 12, after V lost 6 bases and J lost 6 bases. Germline CDR1 and CDR2: DFQATT and SNEGSKA (reference sequence). This CDR3 is built from 15 residues. Researchers used 5'RACE with constant-segment primers to make TCR alpha and TCR beta cDNA libraries that carry sample barcodes and UMIs. Each CDR3 protein is one row after TCRdb ran MiXCR on the 5' RACE reads. In the table there are hundreds of thousands of distinct CDR3 sequences, about a sixth of which are singletons. The source is an adult woman who had mild COVID-19 (a few samples of this study predate the infection). Cell type and time point are not known. The specimen sequenced was PBMCs or a T cell subset sorted from them (not recorded which). The chain links TRBV20-1 to TRBJ2-1, with 9 bases matching TRBD2. DNA of the CDR3: TGCAGTGCCCACCCAGGGGCGGGAGGGCTCAATGAGCAGTTCTTC. It is translated as CSAHPGAGGLNEQFF.